The 9 T cell receptor beta chains below all came from one sample that was sequenced in a study of blood T cells in healthy people across ages. A J-beta primer mix and a sample-barcoded 5' primer were used in a second PCR of roughly 7 to 12 cycles. TCRdb used MiXCR to reprocess the 5' RACE reads, holding one entry per CDR3 protein. The repertoire holds 920,000 or so distinct CDR3 sequences, over 35% seen once, with 18% in the top ten. What was sequenced was blood. These receptors were collected from a woman in her sixties or seventies in good health.

This chain links TRBV11-2 with TRBJ1-5, with 7 bases fitting TRBD1. CDR1 and CDR2 from the germline V gene are SGHAT and FQNNGV. The J segment lost 3 bases and the V segment lost 4 bases, leaving 6 bases of the junction unmatched. CDR3 size: 15 residues. The CDR3 DNA follows: TGTGCCAGCAGCTCCGGACAGGCCATCAATCAGCCCCAGCATTTT. It is translated as CASSSGQAINQPQHF.

This chain joins TRBV29-1 and TRBJ1-2; D might be TRBD1 (5 bases). The CDR3 consists of 15 residues. CDR1 and CDR2 (germline): SQVTM, ANQGSEA. The V gene lost 3 bases and the J gene lost 2 bases, with 16 bases spanning the gap. In DNA form, the CDR3 reads TGCAGCGTTGAGGGTTCACAGCGGACAAACTATGGCTACACCTTC. This translates into CSVEGSQRTNYGYTF.

This clonotype showed up just a few times. The gene calls are TRBV24-1 and TRBJ2-1; possibly TRBD1 for D (6 bases). This CDR3 has 11 amino acids. V was cut by 7 bases and J by 10 bases, with 10 bases left in between. Germline-derived CDR1 and CDR2 are KGHDR and SFDVKD. The CDR3 sequence: CATSGTKEQFF. The DNA of the CDR3 is TGTGCCACCAGCGGGACAAAGGAGCAGTTCTTC.

J is TRBJ2-1 and V is TRBV11-2, with TRBD1 identical over 8 bases. Germline V gene data show CDR1 as SGHAT and CDR2 as FQNNGV. The CDR3 totals 17 residues. With V trimmed by 1 base and J by 7 bases, 12 bases remained unmatched. This CDR3 is CASSLVVGQGALNEQFF. The CDR3 DNA reads as TGTGCCAGCAGCTTAGTAGTGGGGCAGGGGGCGCTGAATGAGCAGTTCTTC.

This chain uses TRBV12-3 or TRBV12-4 with TRBJ2-1; TRBD2 might be the D (6 bases). Trimming shortened V by 3 bases and J by 5 bases, and 14 bases separated the two germline ends. CDR3 length: 15 residues. Here the CDR3 DNA reads TGTGCCAGCAGTTTCGCACTAGCCGTCGACAATGAGCAGTTCTTC. It encodes CASSFALAVDNEQFF.

This chain links TRBV29-1 with TRBJ2-2, with D possibly matching TRBD2 (5 bases). This CDR3 contains 14 residues. Trimming pared 4 bases from V and 4 bases from J, leaving 13 bases between. Germline V gene data show CDR1 as SQVTM and CDR2 as ANQGSEA. The CDR3 sequence is CSVAPLVATGELFF. In DNA, the CDR3 is TGCAGCGTTGCCCCACTAGTAGCCACCGGGGAGCTGTTTTTT.

This clonotype was seen a single time. The J gene is TRBJ2-3, the V gene TRBV29-1; D call uncertain. The CDR3 runs to 15 residues. Deletions cut 5 bases from V and 1 base from J, with 16 bases between. Germline V gene data show CDR1 as SQVTM and CDR2 as ANQGSEA. CDR3 nucleotide sequence: TGCAGCGTTACCCGACCAAGCATTGGCACAGATACGCAGTATTTT. Protein: CSVTRPSIGTDTQYF.

This sequence joins TRBV4-1 and TRBJ2-5; 9 nucleotides line up with TRBD2. Trimming removed 2 bases from V and 0 bases from J; junction bases left unmatched: 19. CDR3 length: 21 amino acids. Germline CDR1 and CDR2: MGHRA and YSYEKL. The CDR3 here is CASSQHGTVGTSRSYQETQYF. The CDR3 bases are TGCGCCAGCAGCCAACACGGGACTGTGGGGACTAGCCGTAGTTACCAAGAGACCCAGTACTTC.

The chain is built from TRBV3-1 and TRBJ2-1, with D hard to call. The CDR3 loop spans 16 amino acids. The V gene's germline CDR1 is LGHDT and CDR2 YNNKEL (reference sequence). Trimming removed 1 base at V and 6 bases at J, with 16 bases between. This CDR3 reads CASSQAAPRVGNEQFF. CDR3 in DNA: TGTGCCAGCAGCCAAGCCGCCCCTAGGGTGGGCAATGAGCAGTTCTTC.